This T cell receptor beta chain appears in the sequencing data of a study of preoperative IRX-2 immunotherapy in early breast cancer. Repertoires were generated with immunoSEQ multiplex PCR, while TCRdb's copy carries only in-frame clones and drops some. The sample holds around 25,000 clones, around 90% seen once. This sample's treatment: preoperative locoregional IRX-2 cytokine immunotherapy. This phase Ib study tested locoregional IRX-2 cytokine immunotherapy given before surgery. The sample was tumor tissue, taken after IRX-2 immunotherapy. The receptor was isolated from a human donor with breast cancer.

The CDR3 spells CASSYSTALDGYTF. The CDR3 region has the DNA TGTGCCAGCAGTTACTCGACAGCTTTGGATGGCTACACCTTC. The chain carries TRBV6-5 and TRBJ1-2, with D possibly matching TRBD1 (5 bases). The CDR3 sequence is 14 residues long. Germline-derived CDR1 and CDR2 are MNHEY and SVGAGI. Trimming stripped 0 bases from V and 6 bases from J, with 11 bases between.